The 27 T cell receptor beta chains below come from one sample, sequenced in a study of control samples from healthy donors and cancer patients. The method was immunoSEQ multiplex PCR; TCRdb's version includes in-frame clones alone and lacks a portion of them. The data hold approximately 160,000 clones, with 85% to 95% observed a single time. The sample taken for sequencing was blood. These receptors all come from a woman aged 18-29 years in good health.

J is TRBJ1-6 and V is TRBV28; a weak D match, TRBD1 (5 bases). Germline values: CDR1 MDHEN, CDR2 SYDVKM. V lost 2 bases, J lost 10 bases, and 18 bases lay in between. The CDR3 runs 16 residues. CDR3: CASSLIRVGVGSPLHF. The DNA of the CDR3 is TGTGCCAGCAGTTTAATCAGGGTGGGGGTAGGATCACCCCTCCACTTT.

The chain combines TRBV15 with TRBJ1-1, with unresolved D. This CDR3 region has 15 residues. Trimming shortened V by 0 bases and J by 8 bases, and 16 bases separated the two germline ends. Per the germline V gene, CDR1 is LNHNV and CDR2 is YYDKDF (reference sequence). CDR3 sequence reads: CATSRDRGGLREAFF. CDR3 in DNA: TGTGCCACCAGCAGAGATCGGGGAGGACTGAGGGAAGCTTTCTTT.

The table lists this clone with a count of one. The chain carries TRBV7-2 and TRBJ2-7; D tentatively fits TRBD1 or TRBD2 (5 bases each). Trimming removed 4 bases at V and 5 bases at J, with 12 bases between. Germline assignment: CDR1 SGHTA and CDR2 FQGNSA. This CDR3 has 13 residues. The CDR3 region is CASSSYGTDEQYF. CDR3 coding DNA: TGTGCCAGCAGCTCATACGGGACCGACGAGCAGTACTTC.

This chain uses TRBV2 with TRBJ2-5; D may be TRBD2 (6 bases). The V end was cut by 5 bases, the J end by 5 bases, with 15 bases between. The CDR3 contains 14 residues. CDR1 and CDR2 (germline): SNHLY, FYNNEI. The CDR3 sequence is CASSPQTSRETQYF. The CDR3 bases are TGTGCCAGCAGTCCTCAGACTAGTCGGGAGACCCAGTACTTC.

The CDR3 protein is CASSEWVDRGRKFF. CDR3 nucleotides: TGTGCCAGCAGTGAATGGGTGGACAGGGGACGGAAGTTCTTC. The chain joins TRBV6-1 to TRBJ2-1, with 9 bases fitting TRBD1. The germline CDR1 and CDR2 sequences are MNHNS and SASEGT. Trimming cost V 2 bases and J 14 bases; bases outside gene matches: 10. This CDR3 is built from 14 residues.

This clone was counted between two and nine times. This chain links TRBV19 with TRBJ1-5, with D possibly being TRBD1 (6 bases). The ends were cut back, 5 bases at V and 4 bases at J, with 9 bases in the middle. CDR3 length: 13 residues. In germline, CDR1 is LNHDA, CDR2 SQIVND (reference sequence). The CDR3 loop is CASSSQGNQPQHF. CDR3 DNA sequence: TGTGCCAGTAGTTCACAGGGTAATCAGCCCCAGCATTTT.

The chain recombines TRBV5-4 with TRBJ2-1, with 7 positions matching TRBD2. Germline lookup yields CDR1 SGHNT and CDR2 YYREEE (reference sequence). This CDR3 has 17 amino acids. J lost 7 bases, V lost 3 bases, and 16 bases had no gene match. CDR3 DNA sequence: TGTGCCAGCAGCTCTCACCCGGGGAGCGGGATAAGGAATGAGCAGTTCTTC. Protein product: CASSSHPGSGIRNEQFF.

This sequence joins TRBV14 and TRBJ2-3, with 9 nucleotides matching TRBD1. CDR1 SGHDN and CDR2 FVKESK come from the germline V gene. CDR3 size: 16 residues. The trim removed 4 bases at V and 2 bases at J, leaving 7 bases unmatched. The CDR3 protein is CASSLGQGKNTDTQYF. The CDR3 DNA is TGTGCCAGCAGCCTTGGACAGGGGAAGAACACAGATACGCAGTATTTT.

The J gene is TRBJ1-4, the V gene TRBV18; 9 nucleotides align to TRBD1. CDR3 length equals 14 residues. Per germline, CDR1 KGHSH and CDR2 LQKENI. The ends lost 1 base at V and 7 bases at J; junction bases unmatched: 1. CDR3: CASSPRDRAEKLFF. The CDR3 DNA is TGTGCCAGCTCACCACGGGACAGGGCTGAAAAACTGTTTTTT.

This chain connects TRBV9 to TRBJ2-2; D is possibly TRBD1 (5 bases). Trimming removed 1 base from V and 6 bases from J, with 13 bases in between. Germline assignment: CDR1 SGDLS and CDR2 YYNGEE. The CDR3 loop spans 15 amino acids. This CDR3 is CASSVNFPRAGELFF. The CDR3 nucleotides read TGTGCCAGCAGCGTAAATTTCCCCAGGGCCGGGGAGCTGTTTTTT.

This chain links TRBV24-1 with TRBJ1-5; 7 bases line up with TRBD1. Germline V gene lookup returns CDR1 KGHDR and CDR2 SFDVKD. V lost 5 bases to trimming and J lost 7 bases; unmatched junction nucleotides: 7. The CDR3 runs 14 residues. The CDR3 nucleotides are TGTGCCACCAGTGGTACAGGGGAGTCCCAGCCCCAGCATTTT. This encodes CATSGTGESQPQHF.

This chain uses TRBV7-2 with TRBJ1-2; D might be TRBD1 (6 bases). Germline V gene sequence: CDR1 SGHTA, CDR2 FQGNSA. CDR3 length: 17 amino acids. V lost 4 bases and J lost 4, with 22 bases in between. The CDR3 bases are TGTGCCAGCAGCTCAACCCCAGGGGTTGGGGCCTTCTATGGCTACACCTTC. Translated: CASSSTPGVGAFYGYTF.

The chain carries TRBV24-1 and TRBJ1-2; D not resolved. V lost 0 bases to trimming and J lost 4 bases, with 2 bases between them. Per germline, CDR1 KGHDR and CDR2 SFDVKD. This CDR3 region has 12 residues. As DNA, the CDR3 is TGTGCCACCAGTGATTTGATCTATGGCTACACCTTC. It is translated as CATSDLIYGYTF.

This clone has a single count. V gene TRBV19 combines with J gene TRBJ2-2; D possibly corresponds to TRBD1 (6 bases). V gave up 3 bases and J gave up 2 bases, with 16 bases separating them. The CDR3 spans 17 residues. In germline, CDR1 is LNHDA, CDR2 SQIVND (reference sequence). CDR3 coding DNA: TGTGCCAGTAGTATTAGGGGTCAGGGGACCAACACCGGGGAGCTGTTTTTT. Translated, it gives CASSIRGQGTNTGELFF.

This chain joins TRBV27 and TRBJ1-1; D is perhaps TRBD1 (5 bases). V lost 5 bases and J 1 base, leaving 14 bases between the germline ends. The CDR3 extends over 15 amino acids. The germline V gene encodes CDR1 MNHEY and CDR2 SMNVEV (reference sequence). The CDR3: CASSPRGPRNTEAFF. The DNA of the CDR3 is TGTGCCAGCAGTCCGCGGGGACCGAGGAACACTGAAGCTTTCTTT.

The CDR3 sequence is CASSLDLGALNTEAFF. CDR3 nucleotide sequence: TGTGCCAGCAGCTTAGATTTGGGGGCATTGAACACTGAAGCTTTCTTT. The chain is built from TRBV11-3 and TRBJ1-1, with D possibly TRBD1 on 6 matching bases. The CDR3 runs to 16 residues. Germline CDR1 SGHNT, CDR2 YENEEA. Trimming shortened V by 0 bases and J by 0 bases, and 11 bases separated the two germline ends.

The chain employs TRBV6-6 and TRBJ1-4; D is possibly TRBD1 (6 bases). Germline loops: CDR1 MNHNY, CDR2 SVGAGI (reference sequence). This CDR3 region has 14 residues. Trimming removed 5 bases at V and 8 bases at J, with 15 bases between. The CDR3: CASSRISRGEKLFF. CDR3 bases: TGTGCCAGCAGTAGAATATCTAGGGGGGAAAAACTGTTTTTT.

The V call is TRBV7-9, the J call TRBJ2-3; unclear D gene. V lost 6 bases and J lost 2, with 18 bases in between. This CDR3 is 16 amino acids long. CDR1 and CDR2 from the germline V gene are SEHNR and FQNEAQ (reference sequence). CDR3 protein: CASSFVAEYTTDTQYF. The CDR3, as DNA: TGTGCCAGCAGTTTTGTAGCTGAATATACCACAGATACGCAGTATTTT. The full variable domain, rest sourced from reference TRBV7-9 and TRBJ2-3, is DTGVSQNPRHKITKRGQNVTFRCDPISEHNRLYWYRQTLGQGPEFLTYFQNEAQLEKSRLLSDRFSAERPKGSFSTLEIQRTEQGDSAMYLCASSFVAEYTTDTQYFGPGTRLTVL.

The V gene is TRBV6-5, the J gene TRBJ2-2; 10 positions agree with TRBD1. CDR1 is MNHEY, CDR2 SVGAGI, per germline. The CDR3 sequence is 15 residues long. Trimming cost V 10 bases and J 4 bases; bases outside gene matches: 9. CDR3: CAISRGQGGTGELFF. The DNA of the CDR3 is TGTGCCATCTCACGAGGACAGGGGGGCACCGGGGAGCTGTTTTTT.

V and J are TRBV14 and TRBJ1-2, with 10 bases fitting TRBD1. Germline assignment: CDR1 SGHDN and CDR2 FVKESK. There are 15 residues in the CDR3. J lost 4 bases, V lost 1 base, and 3 bases had no gene match. CDR3 amino acids: CASSQAGTGVYGYTF. CDR3 nucleotide sequence: TGTGCCAGCAGCCAAGCCGGGACAGGGGTCTATGGCTACACCTTC.

The V and J genes are TRBV5-5 and TRBJ1-2, with D possibly being TRBD1 (5 bases). V dropped 2 bases and J dropped 2 bases, with 13 bases sitting between them. The CDR3 sequence is 15 residues long. CDR1 is SGHKS and CDR2 is YYEKEE in the germline V gene (reference sequence). The CDR3 region has the DNA TGTGCCAGCAGCTTATCAGGGTTTCGGAACTATGGCTACACCTTC. It is translated as CASSLSGFRNYGYTF.

This rearrangement joins TRBV10-3 to TRBJ1-2, with 9 bases matching TRBD1. The V and J ends lost 8 bases and 8 bases, in that order; junction bases with no gene match: 3. The CDR3 has 11 residues. In germline, CDR1 is ENHRY, CDR2 SYGVKD. The chain's CDR3 is CAIGTGTGYTF. CDR3 in DNA: TGTGCCATCGGGACAGGGACAGGCTACACCTTC.

CDR3 sequence (DNA): TGTGCCAGCAGTTGGGGGACAGGGGCGGTTGGAAACACCATATATTTT. This gives the protein CASSWGTGAVGNTIYF. This chain joins TRBV6-5 and TRBJ1-3, with 10 nucleotides matching TRBD1. The CDR3 has 16 residues. Germline V gene data show CDR1 as MNHEY and CDR2 as SVGAGI. V trimming: 4 bases; J trimming: 3 bases; junction bases outside the gene matches: 6.

The chain carries TRBV27 and TRBJ2-5; D gene unclear. Germline lookup yields CDR1 MNHEY and CDR2 SMNVEV (reference sequence). Between the trimmed V and J ends, which lost 2 bases and 2 bases, there was a span of 9 bases. The CDR3 length is 14 residues. CDR3 sequence reads: CASSLRREQETQYF. The CDR3 DNA reads as TGTGCCAGCAGTTTACGAAGGGAACAAGAGACCCAGTACTTC.

The chain links TRBV9 to TRBJ2-1, with a possible D match to TRBD2 (6 bases). The length of the CDR3 is 15 residues. V was clipped by 3 bases and J by 6 bases, with 16 bases between them. Germline CDR1 is SGDLS and CDR2 is YYNGEE. The CDR3 loop reads CASSEGSGRLNEQFF. CDR3 nucleotide sequence: TGTGCCAGCAGCGAGGGTAGCGGACGGCTCAATGAGCAGTTCTTC.

The chain joins TRBV9 to TRBJ2-6; no clear D. Trimming stripped 4 bases from V and 1 base from J, with 6 bases between. In germline, CDR1 is SGDLS, CDR2 YYNGEE. This CDR3 is 14 amino acids long. CDR3 in amino acids: CASSTGSGANVLTF. CDR3 nucleotide sequence: TGTGCCAGCAGCACGGGTTCTGGGGCCAACGTCCTGACTTTC.

The V call is TRBV6-2 or TRBV6-3, the J call TRBJ2-7, with D possibly being TRBD1 (5 bases). Germline values: CDR1 MNHEY, CDR2 SVGEGT. The CDR3 is 14 residues long. The germline V and J ends were trimmed by 5 bases and 1 base, with 12 bases remaining between them. CDR3 bases: TGTGCCAGCAGTGCGGCGACAGTATCCTACGAGCAGTACTTC. Translation: CASSAATVSYEQYF.